Below, 16 T cell receptor beta chains from the same sample are listed, as sequenced in a study of vaccination and CD4 T cells after COVID-19 (dated by TCRdb to 2022 to 2024). These receptors lack a known antigen. Receptors were amplified or captured by PCR. This sample was sequenced with an Illumina iSeq 100. TCR sequencing of DNA from cultured CD4+ T cells used the Oncomine TCR Beta short-read assay at the Johns Hopkins FTIC core. The raw public data were reprocessed by TCRdb itself: fastp quality trimming at Q25, MiXCR clonotype calling, in-frame beta chains only. Rows with a matching CDR3 protein are joined into one entry that keeps the most common DNA and genes. In all, the sample holds about 11,000 distinct CDR3 sequences, and more than 25% of those were seen once. Around 22% of the sample belongs to the ten largest clones. Taken with the paper, the label for treatment or condition translates to: approximately 11-day PBMC culture with coronavirus spike peptide pools or control peptides (ViraFEST assay).

The sequencing input was cultured CD4+ T cells from blood. The receptors originated from a human donor with COVID-19.

This chain connects TRBV10-2 to TRBJ2-7; a possible D gene is TRBD2 (6 bases). Trimming took 6 bases from V and 2 from J, leaving 8 bases between them. The length of the CDR3 is 12 residues. The germline CDR1 and CDR2 sequences are WSHSY and SAAADI. The CDR3 DNA follows: TGCGCCAGCAGCGGGGGAACCTACGAGCAGTACTTC. It translates to CASSGGTYEQYF.

This clonotype appeared a few times. The chain has TRBV25-1 and TRBJ1-3; 7 bases are shared with TRBD1. Unmatched junction bases numbered 8, after V lost 6 bases and J lost 0 bases. This CDR3 contains 16 residues. Germline CDR1 and CDR2: MGHDK and SYGVNS. This CDR3 is CASRETRQGSGNTIYF. CDR3 in DNA: TGTGCCAGCAGGGAAACTAGACAGGGCTCTGGAAACACCATATATTTT.

V gene TRBV30 combines with J gene TRBJ1-1; D gene uncertain. The CDR3 totals 11 residues. Trimming left V 2 bases short and J 4 bases short, with 5 bases between. Germline V CDR1 and CDR2: GTSNPN, SVGIG (reference sequence). The CDR3 nucleotides are TGTGCCTGGAGTCCCGGCACTGAAGCTTTCTTT. Protein sequence: CAWSPGTEAFF. The full variable domain, completed using reference TRBV30 and TRBJ1-1, is SQTIHQWPATLVQPVGSPLSLECTVEGTSNPNLYWYRQAAGRGLQLLFYSVGIGQISSEVPQNLSASRPQDRQFILSSKKLLLSDSGFYLCAWSPGTEAFFGQGTRLTVV.

The V and J genes are TRBV11-2 and TRBJ2-5; D possibly uses TRBD1 or TRBD2 (5 bases each). The CDR3 is 15 residues long. Germline V gene lookup returns CDR1 SGHAT and CDR2 FQNNGV. V was pared by 3 bases and J by 5 bases, with 16 bases between. CDR3: CASSFRGPGLETQYF. CDR3 DNA sequence: TGTGCCAGCAGCTTCCGAGGGCCAGGGCTGGAGACCCAGTACTTC.

This clonotype was picked up a small number of times. CDR3 region: CASSPGLSTGGGNTIYF. CDR3 nucleotides: TGTGCCAGCAGTCCCGGCCTGTCTACAGGGGGGGGGAACACCATATATTTT. V and J are TRBV28 and TRBJ1-3; 8 nucleotides align to TRBD1. V dropped 5 bases and J dropped 7; count of bases not matched to a gene: 16. The CDR3 extends over 17 amino acids. Germline V gene sequence: CDR1 MDHEN, CDR2 SYDVKM. Looking up the rest from reference TRBV28 and TRBJ1-3 gives the full variable domain: DVKVTQSSRYLVKRTGEKVFLECVQDMDHENMFWYRQDPGLGLRLIYFSYDVKMKEKGDIPEGYSVSREKKERFSLILESASTNQTSMYLCASSPGLSTGGGNTIYFGEGSWLTVV.

The chain recombines TRBV7-9 with TRBJ1-1; D may be TRBD1 (6 bases). Germline V lookup: CDR1 SEHNR, CDR2 FQNEAQ (reference sequence). Trimming shortened V by 1 base and J by 6 bases, and 18 bases separated the two germline ends. The CDR3 runs 16 residues. For the CDR3, the DNA is TGTGCCAGCAGCTTAGAGGGGGTCAGTTTGCAGCCTGAAGCTTTCTTT. Its protein product is CASSLEGVSLQPEAFF. The full variable domain, rest sourced from reference TRBV7-9 and TRBJ1-1, is DTGVSQNPRHKITKRGQNVTFRCDPISEHNRLYWYRQTLGQGPEFLTYFQNEAQLEKSRLLSDRFSAERPKGSFSTLEIQRTEQGDSAMYLCASSLEGVSLQPEAFFGQGTRLTVV.

Regarding this clonotype: One junction end does not reproduce the germline sequence, and a read error may be involved. The gene calls are TRBV7-7 and TRBJ2-2; D may correspond to TRBD1 or TRBD2 (6 bases each). CDR1 is SSHAT and CDR2 is FNYEAQ in the germline V gene (reference sequence). This CDR3 contains 16 residues. CDR3 sequence reads: CASSETPGAITGELFF. CDR3 bases: TGTGCTAGCAGCGAGACTCCGGGGGCCATCACCGGGGAGCTGTTTTTT.

The chain has TRBV19 and TRBJ1-2; 7 bases match TRBD1. Germline V gene data show CDR1 as LNHDA and CDR2 as SQIVND (reference sequence). V was clipped by 4 bases and J by 4 bases; unmatched bases: 3. The CDR3 sequence is 13 residues long. CDR3 coding DNA: TGTGCCAGTAGTAACAGGGGTGTCTATGGCTACACCTTC. Amino acids: CASSNRGVYGYTF.

The CDR3 loop is CASSQDQGETQYF. The DNA for the CDR3 is TGCGCCAGCAGCCAAGATCAAGGAGAGACCCAGTACTTC. The chain couples TRBV4-1 to TRBJ2-5; D gene ambiguous. From germline, CDR1 is MGHRA and CDR2 YSYEKL. V was shortened by 0 bases and J by 4 bases, with 6 bases between the two germline ends. This CDR3 spans 13 amino acids.

The gene calls are TRBV6-2 or TRBV6-3 and TRBJ1-1; 10 bases are shared with TRBD1. Germline V gene data show CDR1 as MNHEY and CDR2 as SVGEGT. The ends lost 6 bases at V and 6 bases at J; junction bases unmatched: 4. The CDR3 spans 13 residues. The CDR3 DNA follows: TGTGCCAGCAGGAGACAGGGGGCGGCTGAAGCTTTCTTT. This translates into CASRRQGAAEAFF.

This clonotype is deemed medium-sized. This rearrangement joins TRBV7-8 to TRBJ1-2; 7 bases map to TRBD1. The junction had 10 bases not matched to a gene; V was cut back by 5 bases and J by 1 base. The CDR3 has 16 residues. Germline lookup yields CDR1 SGHVS and CDR2 FQNEAQ. DNA for the CDR3: TGTGCCAGCAGCCTACAGGGGCAGCCGGGTAACTATGGCTACACCTTC. Protein sequence: CASSLQGQPGNYGYTF.

This clonotype was observed a few times. The chain recombines TRBV28 with TRBJ2-5; D is uncertain. V lost 6 bases to trimming and J lost 8 bases, with 13 bases between them. Germline CDR1 MDHEN, CDR2 SYDVKM. The CDR3 contains 12 residues. The CDR3 DNA sequence: TGTGCCAGCAGCTCCGCTCGGGCAACCCAGTACTTC. Translation gives CASSSARATQYF.

This clonotype was counted a few times. The chain links TRBV20-1 to TRBJ2-7, with 7 bases lining up with TRBD2. The CDR3 length is 11 residues. Germline CDR1 and CDR2: DFQATT and SNEGSKA (reference sequence). The CDR3 reads CSGGWEHEQYF. For the CDR3, the DNA is TGCAGCGGGGGGTGGGAGCACGAGCAGTACTTC.

This clonotype was observed a few times. The V gene is TRBV6-1, the J gene TRBJ1-6; D perhaps matches TRBD1 (5 bases). The CDR3 sequence is 15 residues long. Trimming cost V 5 bases and J 7 bases, with 15 bases left between them. Per the germline V gene, CDR1 is MNHNS and CDR2 is SASEGT. DNA for the CDR3: TGTGCCAGCAGTCCCCGGGACGGGGCCAATTCACCCCTCCACTTT. Amino acid sequence: CASSPRDGANSPLHF.

This clonotype has only a few counts. The genes are TRBV7-2 and TRBJ2-3; unclear D gene. The germline V gene has CDR1 SGHTA and CDR2 FQGNSA. The CDR3 loop spans 15 amino acids. V dropped 0 bases and J dropped 3 bases, with 10 bases sitting between them. The CDR3 region has the DNA TGTGCCAGCAGCTTAGCGCTGGTCCGAACAGATACGCAGTATTTT. Its protein product is CASSLALVRTDTQYF.

The genes are TRBV6-1 and TRBJ2-7; 10 nucleotides match TRBD1. CDR1 is MNHNS, CDR2 SASEGT, per germline. The CDR3 has 12 residues. V was clipped by 8 bases and J by 6 bases; unmatched bases: 4. The CDR3 coding sequence is TGTGCCAGCGGGACAGGGGTTGGCGAGCAGTACTTC. Residues: CASGTGVGEQYF.